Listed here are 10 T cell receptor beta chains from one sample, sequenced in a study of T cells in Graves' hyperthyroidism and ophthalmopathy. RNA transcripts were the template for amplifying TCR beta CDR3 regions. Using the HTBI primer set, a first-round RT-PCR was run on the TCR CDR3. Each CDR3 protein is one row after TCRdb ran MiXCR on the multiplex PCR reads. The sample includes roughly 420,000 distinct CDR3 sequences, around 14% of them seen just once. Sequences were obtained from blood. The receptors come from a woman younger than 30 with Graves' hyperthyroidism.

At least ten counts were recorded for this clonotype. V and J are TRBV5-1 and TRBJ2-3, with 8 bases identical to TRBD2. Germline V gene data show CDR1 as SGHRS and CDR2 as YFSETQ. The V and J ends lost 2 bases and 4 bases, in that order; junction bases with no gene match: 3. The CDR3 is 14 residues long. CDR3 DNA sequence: TGCGCCAGCAGCTTAGTAGCGGGGCCAGATACGCAGTATTTT. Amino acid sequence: CASSLVAGPDTQYF.

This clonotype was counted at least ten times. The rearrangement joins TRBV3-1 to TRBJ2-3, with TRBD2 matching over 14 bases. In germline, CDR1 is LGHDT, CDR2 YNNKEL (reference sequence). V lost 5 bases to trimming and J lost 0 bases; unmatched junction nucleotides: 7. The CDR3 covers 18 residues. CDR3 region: CASSARTSGRTSTDTQYF. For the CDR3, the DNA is TGTGCCAGCAGCGCTCGGACTAGCGGGAGGACCAGCACAGATACGCAGTATTTT.

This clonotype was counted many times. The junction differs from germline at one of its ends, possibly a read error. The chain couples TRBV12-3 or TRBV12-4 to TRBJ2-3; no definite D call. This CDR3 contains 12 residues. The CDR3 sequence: CAGSLHGDTQYF. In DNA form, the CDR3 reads TGTGCCGGCAGTCTCCACGGAGATACGCAGTATTTT.

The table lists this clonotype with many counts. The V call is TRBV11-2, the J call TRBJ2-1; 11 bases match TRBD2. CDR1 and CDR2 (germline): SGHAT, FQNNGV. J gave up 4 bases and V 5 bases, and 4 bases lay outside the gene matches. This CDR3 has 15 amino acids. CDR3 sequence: CASSRASGRYNEQFF. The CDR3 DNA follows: TGTGCCAGCAGCCGCGCTAGCGGGAGGTACAATGAGCAGTTCTTC.

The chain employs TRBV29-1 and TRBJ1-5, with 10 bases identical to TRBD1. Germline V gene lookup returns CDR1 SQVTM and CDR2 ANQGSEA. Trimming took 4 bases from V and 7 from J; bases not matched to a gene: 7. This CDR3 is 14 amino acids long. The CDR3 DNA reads TGCAGCGTTGCTACCGGGACAGGGGACCAGCCCCAGCATTTT. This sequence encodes CSVATGTGDQPQHF.

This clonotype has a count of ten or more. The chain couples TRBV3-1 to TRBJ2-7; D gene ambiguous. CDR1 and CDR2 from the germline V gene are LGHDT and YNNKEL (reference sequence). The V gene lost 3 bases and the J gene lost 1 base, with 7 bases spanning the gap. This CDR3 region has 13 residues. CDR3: CASSHTESYEQYF. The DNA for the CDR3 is TGTGCCAGCAGCCATACAGAGTCCTACGAGCAGTACTTC.

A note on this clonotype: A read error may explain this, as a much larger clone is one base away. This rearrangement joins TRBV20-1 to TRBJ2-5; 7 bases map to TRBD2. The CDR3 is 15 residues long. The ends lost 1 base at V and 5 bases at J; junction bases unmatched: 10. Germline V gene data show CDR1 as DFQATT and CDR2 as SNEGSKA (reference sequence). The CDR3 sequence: CSARGFASGVETQYF. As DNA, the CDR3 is TGCAGTGCTAGAGGTTTCGCCAGCGGGGTCGAGACCCAGTACTTC.

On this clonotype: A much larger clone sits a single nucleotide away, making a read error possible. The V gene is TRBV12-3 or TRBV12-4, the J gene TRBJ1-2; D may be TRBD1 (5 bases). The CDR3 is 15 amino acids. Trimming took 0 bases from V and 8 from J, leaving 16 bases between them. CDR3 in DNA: TGTGCCAGCAGTTTAGCGCTTGCCCGGGGCAGCGGCTACACCTTC. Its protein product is CASSLALARGSGYTF.

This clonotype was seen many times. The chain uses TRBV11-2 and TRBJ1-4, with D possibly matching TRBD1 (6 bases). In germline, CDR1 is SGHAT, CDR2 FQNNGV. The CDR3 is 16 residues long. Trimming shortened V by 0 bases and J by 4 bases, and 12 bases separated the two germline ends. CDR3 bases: TGTGCCAGCAGCTTAGATGGACAGTCCCATAATGAAAAACTGTTTTTT. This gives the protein CASSLDGQSHNEKLFF.

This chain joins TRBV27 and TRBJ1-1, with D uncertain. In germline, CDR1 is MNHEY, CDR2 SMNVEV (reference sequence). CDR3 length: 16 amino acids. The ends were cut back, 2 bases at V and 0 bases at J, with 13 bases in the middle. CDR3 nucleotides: TGTGCCAGCAGTTTAAGCTCCGGCAGAATGAACACTGAAGCTTTCTTT. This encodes CASSLSSGRMNTEAFF.